The subject of this entry is one T cell receptor beta chain. It lacks a known antigen. No per-base quality is available; no much larger clone lies one base away. The data stem from a study of T cell repertoires in aging, cancer and after chemotherapy (dated by TCRdb to the late 2010s). About the study as a whole: Donors were distributed across six age groups ranging from 30 or younger to 70 or older, with at least three individuals included per group. Paired pre- and post-chemotherapy samples in the hematological group came from chronic lymphocytic leukemia patients treated with fludarabine- or bendamustine-based regimens. In total, the full dataset held millions of TCR reads. The study profiled peripheral blood TCR beta repertoires from healthy donors and cancer patients to examine immunoaging and T cell reconstitution after chemotherapy. The cohort comprised about 210 cancer patients, 94 with hematological and around 130 with solid cancers, plus 95 healthy donors as a reference group.

The germline V gene yields SGHVS for CDR1 and FNYEAQ for CDR2. Between the V and J ends, shortened by 7 bases and 3 bases respectively, the junction contains 16 bases. From the cysteine through the phenylalanine, the CDR3 covers 15 amino acids. The sequence is cut down to CDR3 DNA, 45 bases in frame from base 1. TCR beta rearrangements were amplified from genomic DNA extracted from peripheral blood rather than from sorted cells or RNA. Results the study describes overall, beyond this receptor: Compared with age-matched healthy donors, untreated patients with either hematological or solid cancers had significantly lower TCR diversity in the blood along with higher clonality. In healthy donors, the drop in TCR diversity with age came mainly from a loss of richness, whereas in cancer patients a loss of evenness also played a part. In both cancer cohorts, the median generation probability rose over the chemotherapy interval, which suggests that the repertoire was reconstituted through rebound thymic output. According to the authors, the repertoire data do not permit conclusions about immunological memory after chemotherapy. Lymphoid organ infiltration was present in the hematological cancer patients, and this infiltration may itself impair thymic emigration or the expansion of peripheral T cells.

Multiplex touch-down PCR with a mixed TRB-A/B primer pool was used to amplify rearranged TRB sequences covering the V, D and J segments. Two consecutive PCR reactions with Phusion HS II polymerase added Illumina adapters and sample indices to the amplicons. Amplicons were gel-purified using the NucleoSpin Gel and PCR Clean-up kit and were subsequently checked with Qubit and an Agilent 2100 Bioanalyzer. Libraries were sequenced on an Illumina MiSeq using 600-cycle, single-indexed, paired-end runs. Regarding the original processing steps: MiXCR versions 2.12 and 3.0.5 were used to process TRB sequences. A clone was defined as each unique CDR3 nucleotide sequence, and only productive sequences supported by at least two reads were kept. The repertoire metrics were Shannon diversity, evenness, clonality (calculated as one minus evenness), and diversity profiles parameterized by alpha from 0 to 5. The IGoR algorithm was used to calculate generation probabilities of clones in the paired pre- and post-chemotherapy samples. TCRdb applied fastp at Q25 and MiXCR to the public reads, then kept only in-frame beta chains. Under each unique CDR3 protein, matching rows form one entry showing the most common genes and DNA. The V and J calls follow TCRdb's processing rather than the paper's. This sample comprises 7,000 to 8,500 distinct CDR3 sequences, roughly 31% of them detected only once. The ten largest clonotypes hold less than 8.5% of the sample.

In this chain, TRBV7-6 is recombined with TRBJ2-1; no D gene can be assigned with confidence. Sample: blood. The sequence came from a human donor with a blood cancer. The CDR3 in this case is CASTKSSQVYNEQFF. The DNA is TGTGCCAGCACCAAATCGAGTCAGGTCTACAATGAGCAGTTCTTC.